This T cell receptor beta chain was sequenced during a study of blood T cell repertoires in COVID-19. Study in general: Sites across the United States, Italy and Spain contributed samples from acute and convalescent COVID-19.

Data came from immunoSEQ multiplex PCR; TCRdb stores just in-frame clones and leaves some out. The sample holds approximately 90,000 clones, over 65% seen once. The CDR3 runs to 14 residues. Per germline, CDR1 SGHVS and CDR2 FNYEAQ. The ends were cut back, 3 bases at V and 8 bases at J, with 16 bases in the middle. This clone was detected once. The receptor was derived from a human donor in a cohort sampled during active COVID-19. Input material: peripheral blood. This sequence joins TRBV7-6 and TRBJ1-2; D might be TRBD1 (5 bases). The CDR3 region is CASSLDNGFSGYTF. The CDR3 nucleotides are TGTGCCAGCAGCTTGGACAACGGGTTCTCGGGCTACACCTTC.